Each of the 21 T cell receptor beta chains below was sequenced from the same sample in a study of T cells in localized non-small cell lung cancer. Clones were sequenced by immunoSEQ multiplex PCR, and TCRdb holds only the in-frame ones, with some missing. Counted here are 25,000 to 40,000 clones, around three quarters occurring once; the ten biggest clones make up 15% to 20%. Material: peripheral blood, obtained before any cancer treatment. The receptors stem from a male donor older than 55 with stage III squamous cell lung carcinoma.

This chain connects TRBV18 to TRBJ2-7, with D possibly being TRBD1 or TRBD2 (5 bases each). CDR3 size: 14 residues. CDR1 is KGHSH and CDR2 is LQKENI in the germline V gene. Trimming removed 2 bases at V and 7 bases at J, with 15 bases between. CDR3 coding DNA: TGTGCCAGCTCACCATCGGTGGGGGTGGAAGAGCAGTACTTC. Translation: CASSPSVGVEEQYF.

This chain joins TRBV18 and TRBJ2-2; TRBD1 might be the D (6 bases). Deletions cut 3 bases from V and 1 base from J, with 9 bases between. The CDR3 length is 15 residues. Germline V gene data show CDR1 as KGHSH and CDR2 as LQKENI. CDR3 sequence reads: CASSPVGGNTGELFF. The CDR3 bases are TGTGCCAGCTCACCCGTAGGGGGGAACACCGGGGAGCTGTTTTTT.

This sequence joins TRBV9 and TRBJ1-1; D is unresolved. The CDR3 runs 13 residues. CDR1 and CDR2 (germline): SGDLS, YYNGEE. Trimming shortened V by 0 bases and J by 6 bases, and 9 bases separated the two germline ends. CDR3 sequence (DNA): TGTGCCAGCAGCGTAGTATATGGAGCTGAAGCTTTCTTT. Translation gives CASSVVYGAEAFF. Looking up the rest from reference TRBV9 and TRBJ1-1 gives the full variable domain: DSGVTQTPKHLITATGQRVTLRCSPRSGDLSVYWYQQSLDQGLQFLIQYYNGEERAKGNILERFSAQQFPDLHSELNLSSLELGDSALYFCASSVVYGAEAFFGQGTRLTVV.

This clone appeared a single time. The V gene is TRBV27, the J gene TRBJ1-1, with D uncertain. V lost 0 bases to trimming and J lost 4 bases, with 9 bases between them. The length of the CDR3 is 14 residues. Per the germline V gene, CDR1 is MNHEY and CDR2 is SMNVEV (reference sequence). Written as DNA, the CDR3 is TGTGCCAGCAGTTTATCGATTTGGGTCACTGAAGCTTTCTTT. It encodes CASSLSIWVTEAFF.

The chain recombines TRBV27 with TRBJ2-2, with TRBD1 as a possible D gene (6 bases). The V gene's germline CDR1 is MNHEY and CDR2 SMNVEV (reference sequence). The CDR3 contains 14 residues. Trimming pared 8 bases from V and 1 base from J, leaving 11 bases between. The CDR3 loop reads CASLGDKNTGELFF. CDR3 DNA sequence: TGTGCCAGCCTGGGGGACAAGAACACCGGGGAGCTGTTTTTT.

The J gene is TRBJ1-1, the V gene TRBV6-6, with unresolved D. The CDR3 totals 13 residues. Germline V gene lookup returns CDR1 MNHNY and CDR2 SVGAGI (reference sequence). Deletions cut 2 bases from V and 1 base from J, with 5 bases between. CDR3 sequence (DNA): TGTGCCAGCAGTTACCTTAAGAACACTGAAGCTTTCTTT. As protein: CASSYLKNTEAFF.

The J gene is TRBJ1-2, the V gene TRBV4-2, with 7 bases matching TRBD1. The ends lost 0 bases at V and 4 bases at J; junction bases unmatched: 5. Per the germline V gene, CDR1 is LGHNA and CDR2 is YNFKEQ. The length of the CDR3 is 15 residues. The CDR3 coding sequence is TGTGCCAGCAGCCAAGATGAGGGGGCCGGCTATGGCTACACCTTC. Its protein is CASSQDEGAGYGYTF.

CDR3 residues: CASSYSDRAFRGELFF. As DNA, the CDR3 is TGTGCCAGCAGTTACTCGGACAGGGCCTTCCGGGGGGAACTGTTTTTT. This sequence joins TRBV6-5 and TRBJ1-4, with TRBD1 matching 8 bases. Germline V gives CDR1 MNHEY, CDR2 SVGAGI. The CDR3 has 16 amino acids. With V trimmed by 0 bases and J by 12 bases, 12 bases remained unmatched.

Notes on this clone: Compared with germline, one end of the junction differs, possibly owing to a read error. The V and J genes are TRBV6-6 and TRBJ2-7, with D perhaps TRBD1 (6 bases). The CDR3 consists of 15 residues. Germline V gives CDR1 MNHNY, CDR2 SVGAGI (reference sequence). The CDR3 DNA is TGTGCCAGCAGTTCACAGGGAGCTCCCTCCCACGAGCAGTACTTC. Its translation is CASSSQGAPSHEQYF.

The chain links TRBV21-1 to TRBJ2-7; TRBD2, as called in the table, went unchecked against the DNA. TRBV21-1 corresponds to a pseudogene. The CDR3 runs to 17 residues. The CDR3 reads CASSKNVPGESSYEQYF. The CDR3 nucleotides read TGTGCCAGCAGCAAAAACGTGCCGGGGGAGAGCTCCTACGAGCAGTACTTC.

This clone was detected a few times. At one of its ends the junction is not consistent with the germline gene, which may arise from a read error. Additional DNA sequences in this sample encode the identical CDR3. J is TRBJ1-2 and V is TRBV11-2; D remains ambiguous. The CDR3 spans 15 residues. CDR1 and CDR2 (germline): SGHAT, FQNNGV. The CDR3 spells CASSQELQGPYGYTF. In DNA form, the CDR3 reads TGCGCCAGCAGCCAAGAACTCCAAGGGCCTTATGGCTACACCTTC. Using reference TRBV11-2 and TRBJ1-2 for the parts outside the CDR3, the full variable domain is EAGVAQSPRYKIIEKRQSVAFWCNPISGHATLYWYQQILGQGPKLLIQFQNNGVVDDSQLPKDRFSAERLKGVDSTLKIQPAKLEDSAVYLCASSQELQGPYGYTFGSGTRLTVV.

This chain connects TRBV11-2 to TRBJ2-3, with TRBD2 identical over 9 bases. The CDR3 loop spans 17 amino acids. Per the germline V gene, CDR1 is SGHAT and CDR2 is FQNNGV. Trimming cost V 6 bases and J 2 bases; bases outside gene matches: 12. As DNA, the CDR3 is TGTGCCAGCAGTTTCAGCTCGCTAGCGGGGAACACAGATACGCAGTATTTT. As protein: CASSFSSLAGNTDTQYF.

The rearrangement uses TRBV6-5 and TRBJ2-7, with D unclear. V lost 7 bases and J 2 bases, leaving 12 bases between the germline ends. Germline V CDR1 and CDR2: MNHEY, SVGAGI. CDR3 length: 13 residues. The DNA for the CDR3 is TGTGCCAGCACTAGGGCAGGCGCCTACGAGCAGTACTTC. It yields the protein CASTRAGAYEQYF.

The rearrangement links TRBV15 to TRBJ1-5; D remains ambiguous. Germline assignment: CDR1 LNHNV and CDR2 YYDKDF (reference sequence). Trimming removed 5 bases at V and 0 bases at J, with 14 bases between. This CDR3 is 16 amino acids long. CDR3 residues: CATSRDRGFSNQPQHF. The CDR3 coding sequence is TGTGCCACCAGCCGTGATCGGGGTTTTAGCAATCAGCCCCAGCATTTT.

The chain recombines TRBV6-1 with TRBJ2-5; D remains unclear. CDR1 and CDR2 (germline): MNHNS, SASEGT. CDR3 size: 14 residues. V gave up 3 bases and J gave up 4 bases, with 12 bases separating them. CDR3 protein: CASSDAPVGETQYF. DNA of the CDR3: TGTGCCAGCAGTGACGCCCCAGTCGGAGAGACCCAGTACTTC.

A word on this clone: Distinct nucleotide sequences in the sample also encode this CDR3. The chain couples TRBV7-2 to TRBJ2-3; D is unresolved. The germline gives CDR1 SGHTA, CDR2 FQGNSA. CDR3 length equals 14 residues. V lost 5 bases, J lost 0 bases, and 9 bases lay in between. DNA of the CDR3: TGTGCCAGCAGCCAGACGGTTAGCACAGATACGCAGTATTTT. The encoded protein is CASSQTVSTDTQYF.

The V gene is TRBV11-2, the J gene TRBJ1-2, with 8 bases identical to TRBD1. The CDR3 spans 13 residues. V lost 5 bases to trimming and J lost 8 bases; unmatched junction nucleotides: 7. Germline CDR1 and CDR2: SGHAT and FQNNGV. The CDR3 sequence is CASSLQQGGGYTF. CDR3 in DNA: TGTGCCAGCAGCCTTCAACAGGGGGGAGGCTACACCTTC.

The rearrangement joins TRBV4-3 to TRBJ1-2; 12 nucleotides agree with TRBD1. Germline trimming cut 4 bases from V and 3 bases from J; bases unmatched to any gene: 9. In germline, CDR1 is LGHNA, CDR2 YSLEER. This CDR3 is 17 amino acids long. The CDR3 protein is CASSLSGTGGFDYGYTF. In DNA form, the CDR3 reads TGCGCCAGCAGCCTTTCCGGGACAGGGGGCTTCGACTATGGCTACACCTTC.

This clone appeared once. The chain has TRBV4-1 and TRBJ2-6; TRBD1 might be the D (6 bases). V lost 6 bases to trimming and J lost 0 bases, with 18 bases between them. Germline-derived CDR1 and CDR2 are MGHRA and YSYEKL. The CDR3 spans 18 residues. This CDR3 reads CASRYRDKGSSGANVLTF. CDR3 coding DNA: TGCGCCAGCAGGTACAGGGACAAGGGGTCCTCTGGGGCCAACGTCCTGACTTTC.

CDR3 bases: TGTGCCAGCGTGACACTTAGACAGGGTGGGAATCAGCCCCAGCATTTT. Its protein is CASVTLRQGGNQPQHF. This chain uses TRBV28 with TRBJ1-5, with 7 bases matching TRBD1. Germline trimming cut 8 bases from V and 4 bases from J; bases unmatched to any gene: 14. Germline V gene sequence: CDR1 MDHEN, CDR2 SYDVKM. The CDR3 runs to 16 residues.

The V gene is TRBV5-1, the J gene TRBJ1-6; no reliable D call. The V end was cut by 2 bases, the J end by 10 bases, with 19 bases between. Germline CDR1 is SGHRS and CDR2 is YFSETQ. The CDR3 is 16 amino acids. The CDR3 nucleotides are TGCGCCAGCAGCTTTACTTCGGCGAGCACCGAATCACCCCTCCACTTT. This gives the protein CASSFTSASTESPLHF.